Included here is one T cell receptor (beta chain) sequence, with context. The data were produced by immunoSEQ multiplex PCR, yet TCRdb's version contains in-frame clones alone and is incomplete. The repertoire holds over 130,000 clones, with roughly nine tenths as singletons. This sample was included in a study of T cell responses to AZD1222 COVID-19 vaccine. Doses given second, at about 4 or about 12 weeks, were pooled. J was trimmed by 7 bases and V by 0 bases; bases with no gene match: 15. The CDR3 spans 18 residues. Germline V gene data show CDR1 as KGHSH and CDR2 as LQKENI. The chain has TRBV18 and TRBJ2-7; TRBD2 aligns across 10 bases. The TCR sequence derives from an adult who received the AZD1222 COVID-19 vaccine. The source material was peripheral blood, sampled 28 days after the second AZD1222 dose. The DNA for the CDR3 is TGTGCCAGCTCACCACCGTCTAGCGGGAGCGGGGCCTTACGGGAGCAGTACTTC. The encoded protein is CASSPPSSGSGALREQYF.